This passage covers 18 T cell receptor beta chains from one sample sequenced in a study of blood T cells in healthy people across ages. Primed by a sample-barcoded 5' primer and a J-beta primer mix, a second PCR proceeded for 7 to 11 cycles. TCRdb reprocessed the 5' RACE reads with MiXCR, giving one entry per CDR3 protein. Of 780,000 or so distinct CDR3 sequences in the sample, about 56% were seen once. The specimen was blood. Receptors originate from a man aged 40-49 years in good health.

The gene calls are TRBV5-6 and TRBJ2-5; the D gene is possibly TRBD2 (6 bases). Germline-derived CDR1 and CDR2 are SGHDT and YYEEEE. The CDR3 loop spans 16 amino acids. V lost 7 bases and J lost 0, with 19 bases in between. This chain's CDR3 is CASLTGAGLHQETQYF. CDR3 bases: TGTGCCAGCCTCACAGGCGCGGGACTCCACCAAGAGACCCAGTACTTC.

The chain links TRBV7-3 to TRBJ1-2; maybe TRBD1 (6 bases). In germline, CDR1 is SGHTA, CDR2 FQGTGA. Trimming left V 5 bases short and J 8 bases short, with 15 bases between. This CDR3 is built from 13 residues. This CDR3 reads CASSTQGREGYTF. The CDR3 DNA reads TGTGCCAGCAGCACGCAGGGGCGGGAAGGCTACACCTTC.

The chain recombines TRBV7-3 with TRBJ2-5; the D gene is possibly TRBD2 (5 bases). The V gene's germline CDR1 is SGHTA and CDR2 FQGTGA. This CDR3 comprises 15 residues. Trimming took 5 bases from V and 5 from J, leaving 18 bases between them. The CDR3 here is CASSLRGSSGETQYF. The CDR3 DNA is TGTGCCAGCAGCCTTCGGGGATCATCGGGGGAGACCCAGTACTTC.

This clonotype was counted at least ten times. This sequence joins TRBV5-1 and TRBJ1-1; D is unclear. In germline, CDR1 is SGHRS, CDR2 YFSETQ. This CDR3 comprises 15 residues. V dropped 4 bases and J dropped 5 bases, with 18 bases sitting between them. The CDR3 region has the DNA TGCGCCAGCAGCGTCGGAGGTTGGGGAGGGACTGAAGCTTTCTTT. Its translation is CASSVGGWGGTEAFF. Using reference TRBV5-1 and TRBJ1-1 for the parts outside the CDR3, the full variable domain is KAGVTQTPRYLIKTRGQQVTLSCSPISGHRSVSWYQQTPGQGLQFLFEYFSETQRNKGNFPGRFSGRQFSNSRSEMNVSTLELGDSALYLCASSVGGWGGTEAFFGQGTRLTVV.

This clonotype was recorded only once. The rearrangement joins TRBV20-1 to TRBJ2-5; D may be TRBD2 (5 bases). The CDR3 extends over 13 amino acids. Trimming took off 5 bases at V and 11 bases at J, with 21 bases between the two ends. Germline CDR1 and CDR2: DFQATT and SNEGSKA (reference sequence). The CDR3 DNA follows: TGCAGTGCTTATCCGGGGTACGCAAATGAGCAGTACTTC. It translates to CSAYPGYANEQYF.

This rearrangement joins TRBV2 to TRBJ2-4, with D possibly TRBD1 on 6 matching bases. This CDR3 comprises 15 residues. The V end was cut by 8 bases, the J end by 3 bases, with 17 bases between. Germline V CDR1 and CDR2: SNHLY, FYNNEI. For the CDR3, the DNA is TGTGCCAGCGTTTCACAGGGTTTTATCAAAAACATTCAGTACTTC. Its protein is CASVSQGFIKNIQYF. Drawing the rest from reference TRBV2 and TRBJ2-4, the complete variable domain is EPEVTQTPSHQVTQMGQEVILRCVPISNHLYFYWYRQILGQKVEFLVSFYNNEISEKSEIFDDQFSVERPDGSNFTLKIRSTKLEDSAMYFCASVSQGFIKNIQYFGAGTRLSVL.

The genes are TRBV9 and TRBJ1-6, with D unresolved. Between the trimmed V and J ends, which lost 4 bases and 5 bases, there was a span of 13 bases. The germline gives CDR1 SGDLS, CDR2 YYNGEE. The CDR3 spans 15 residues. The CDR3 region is CASSPGQFDNSPLHF. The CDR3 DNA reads TGTGCCAGCAGCCCCGGGCAATTCGATAATTCACCCCTCCACTTT.

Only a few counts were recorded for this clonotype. In nucleotides, the CDR3 is TGTGCCAGCAGCGTGGGGATGAACACTGAAGCTTTCTTT. It is translated as CASSVGMNTEAFF. The V and J genes are TRBV12-3 or TRBV12-4 and TRBJ1-1; no clear D. CDR3 size: 13 residues. Trimming left V 6 bases short and J 0 bases short, with 8 bases between.

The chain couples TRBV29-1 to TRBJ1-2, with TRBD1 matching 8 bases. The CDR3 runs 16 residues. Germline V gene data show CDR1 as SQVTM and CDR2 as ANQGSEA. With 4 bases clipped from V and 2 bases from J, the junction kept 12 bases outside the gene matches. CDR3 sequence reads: CSVGSSIRGQNYGYTF. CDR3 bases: TGCAGCGTTGGCTCTAGCATCAGGGGGCAGAACTATGGCTACACCTTC.

In DNA form, the CDR3 reads TGTGCCAGCAGCGAGATAGCGGGACTAGCGGCTCAAGAGACCCAGTACTTC. Its protein product is CASSEIAGLAAQETQYF. The chain has TRBV11-2 and TRBJ2-5; 11 bases map to TRBD2. Per germline, CDR1 SGHAT and CDR2 FQNNGV. Germline trimming cut 5 bases from V and 2 bases from J; bases unmatched to any gene: 10. This CDR3 spans 17 amino acids.

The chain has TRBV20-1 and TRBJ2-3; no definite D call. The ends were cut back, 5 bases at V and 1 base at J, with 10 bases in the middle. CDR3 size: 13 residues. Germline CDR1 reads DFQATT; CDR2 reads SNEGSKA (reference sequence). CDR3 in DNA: TGCAGTGCTTGGCAGGACGGCACAGATACGCAGTATTTT. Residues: CSAWQDGTDTQYF.

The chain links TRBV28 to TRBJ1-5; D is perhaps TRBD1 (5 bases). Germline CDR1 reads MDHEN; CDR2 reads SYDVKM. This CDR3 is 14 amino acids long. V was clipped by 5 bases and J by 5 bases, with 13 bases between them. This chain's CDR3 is CASSPRTSDQPQHF. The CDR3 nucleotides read TGTGCCAGCAGTCCTCGGACAAGTGATCAGCCCCAGCATTTT.

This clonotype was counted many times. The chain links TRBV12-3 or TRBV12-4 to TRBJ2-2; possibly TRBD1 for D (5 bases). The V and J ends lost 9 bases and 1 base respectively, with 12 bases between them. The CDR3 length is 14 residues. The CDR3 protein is CASRGRRNTGELFF. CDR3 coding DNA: TGTGCCAGTAGGGGCAGGAGGAACACCGGGGAGCTGTTTTTT.

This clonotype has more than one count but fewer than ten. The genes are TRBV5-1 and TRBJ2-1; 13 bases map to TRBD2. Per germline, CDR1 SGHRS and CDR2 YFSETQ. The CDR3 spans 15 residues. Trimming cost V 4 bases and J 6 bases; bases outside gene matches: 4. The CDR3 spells CASSPRTSGGNEQFF. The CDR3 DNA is TGCGCCAGCAGCCCCAGGACTAGCGGGGGCAATGAGCAGTTCTTC.

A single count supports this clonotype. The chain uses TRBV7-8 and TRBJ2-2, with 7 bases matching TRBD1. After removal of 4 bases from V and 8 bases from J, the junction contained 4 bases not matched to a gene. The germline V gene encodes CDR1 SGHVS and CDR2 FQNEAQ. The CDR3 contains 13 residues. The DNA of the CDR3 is TGTGCCAGCAGCTCCGACAGGGTGGGGGAGCTGTTTTTT. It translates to CASSSDRVGELFF.

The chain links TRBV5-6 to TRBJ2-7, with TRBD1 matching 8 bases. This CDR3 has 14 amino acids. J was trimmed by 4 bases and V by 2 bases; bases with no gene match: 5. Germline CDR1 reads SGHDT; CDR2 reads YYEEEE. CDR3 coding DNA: TGTGCCAGCAGCTTCGGGACAGGTCTTTACGAGCAGTACTTC. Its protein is CASSFGTGLYEQYF.

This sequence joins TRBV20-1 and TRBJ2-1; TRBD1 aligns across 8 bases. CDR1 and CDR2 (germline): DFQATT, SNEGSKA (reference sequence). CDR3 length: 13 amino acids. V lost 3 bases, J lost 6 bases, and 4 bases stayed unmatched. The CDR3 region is CSARTGVGNEQFF. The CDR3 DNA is TGCAGTGCTAGGACAGGGGTTGGCAATGAGCAGTTCTTC.

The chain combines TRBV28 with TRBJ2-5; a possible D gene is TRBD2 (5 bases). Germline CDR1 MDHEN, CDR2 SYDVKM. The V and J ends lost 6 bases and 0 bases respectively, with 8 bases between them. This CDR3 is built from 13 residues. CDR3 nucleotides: TGTGCCAGCAGGCAGCGGTACCAAGAGACCCAGTACTTC. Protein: CASRQRYQETQYF. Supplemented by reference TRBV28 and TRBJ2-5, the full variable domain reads DVKVTQSSRYLVKRTGEKVFLECVQDMDHENMFWYRQDPGLGLRLIYFSYDVKMKEKGDIPEGYSVSREKKERFSLILESASTNQTSMYLCASRQRYQETQYFGPGTRLLVL.